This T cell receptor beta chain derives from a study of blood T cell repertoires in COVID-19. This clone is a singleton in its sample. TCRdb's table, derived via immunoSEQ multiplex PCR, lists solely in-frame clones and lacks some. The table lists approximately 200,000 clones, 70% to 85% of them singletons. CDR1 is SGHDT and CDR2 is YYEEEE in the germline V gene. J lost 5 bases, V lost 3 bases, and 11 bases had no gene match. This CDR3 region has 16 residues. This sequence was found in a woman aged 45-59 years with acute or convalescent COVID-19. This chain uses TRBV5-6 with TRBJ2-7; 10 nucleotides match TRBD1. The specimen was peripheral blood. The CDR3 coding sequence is TGTGCCAGCAGCTCTCTGCTTAGACAGGGGGCCCACGAGCAGTACTTC. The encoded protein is CASSSLLRQGAHEQYF.